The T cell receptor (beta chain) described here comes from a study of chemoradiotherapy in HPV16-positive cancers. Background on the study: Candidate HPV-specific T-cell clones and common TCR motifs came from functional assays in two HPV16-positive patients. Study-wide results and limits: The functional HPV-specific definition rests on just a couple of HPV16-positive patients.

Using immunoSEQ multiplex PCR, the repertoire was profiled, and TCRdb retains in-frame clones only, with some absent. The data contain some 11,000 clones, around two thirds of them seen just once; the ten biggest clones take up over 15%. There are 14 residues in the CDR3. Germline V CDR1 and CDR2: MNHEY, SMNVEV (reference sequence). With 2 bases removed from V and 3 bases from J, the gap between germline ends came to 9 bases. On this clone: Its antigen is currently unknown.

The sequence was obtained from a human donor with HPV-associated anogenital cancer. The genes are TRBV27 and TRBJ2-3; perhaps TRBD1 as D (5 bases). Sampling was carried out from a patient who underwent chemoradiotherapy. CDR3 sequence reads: CASSLGAVTDTQYF. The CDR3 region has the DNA TGTGCCAGCAGTTTAGGGGCGGTAACAGATACGCAGTATTTT.